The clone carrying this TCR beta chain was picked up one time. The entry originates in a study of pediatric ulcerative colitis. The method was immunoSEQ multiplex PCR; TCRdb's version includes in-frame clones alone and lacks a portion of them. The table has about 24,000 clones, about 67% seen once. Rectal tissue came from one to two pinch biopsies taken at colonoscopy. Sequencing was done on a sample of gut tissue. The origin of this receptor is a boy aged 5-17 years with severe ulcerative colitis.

The CDR3 loop reads CATSGRTVGGYTF. CDR3 DNA sequence: TGTGCCACCTCGGGACGGACTGTCGGAGGCTACACCTTC. The chain carries TRBV6-5 and TRBJ1-2; maybe TRBD1 (5 bases). CDR3 length equals 13 residues. The V and J ends lost 10 bases and 8 bases respectively, with 20 bases between them. The germline gives CDR1 MNHEY, CDR2 SVGAGI.